This passage covers 27 T cell receptor beta chains from one sample sequenced in a study of blood T cells in healthy people across ages. For the second PCR, which ran for 7 to 11 cycles, a sample-barcoded 5' primer and a J-beta primer mix were used. One entry per CDR3 protein, called by TCRdb with MiXCR from the 5' RACE reads. Counted here are about 680,000 distinct CDR3 sequences, over 45% occurring once; the ten biggest clones make up 25% to 35%. The specimen sequenced was blood. Receptors were obtained from a woman in her sixties in good health.

J is TRBJ2-1 and V is TRBV5-5; D possibly corresponds to TRBD1 (7 bases). V was clipped by 0 bases and J by 10 bases, with 17 bases between them. This CDR3 contains 15 residues. The germline CDR1 and CDR2 sequences are SGHKS and YYEKEE (reference sequence). The CDR3 DNA follows: TGTGCCAGCAGCTTGGGACAGGGACTCTCCTACGAGCAGTTCTTC. It translates to CASSLGQGLSYEQFF. Full variable domain (missing parts from reference TRBV5-5 and TRBJ2-1): DAGVTQSPTHLIKTRGQQVTLRCSPISGHKSVSWYQQVLGQGPQFIFQYYEKEERGRGNFPDRFSARQFPNYSSELNVNALLLGDSALYLCASSLGQGLSYEQFFGPGTRLTVL.

This clonotype has more than one count but fewer than ten. The chain links TRBV2 to TRBJ2-2; D call uncertain. The germline V gene encodes CDR1 SNHLY and CDR2 FYNNEI. V lost 4 bases and J 2 bases, leaving 5 bases between the germline ends. The CDR3 is 13 residues long. The CDR3 loop is CASSGTNTGELFF. The CDR3 DNA reads TGTGCCAGCAGTGGGACCAACACCGGGGAGCTGTTTTTT.

This chain connects TRBV7-9 to TRBJ2-3; 12 bases match TRBD2. V dropped 5 bases and J dropped 2; count of bases not matched to a gene: 14. CDR3 length: 19 amino acids. Looked up from germline, CDR1 is SEHNR and CDR2 is FQNEAQ (reference sequence). In DNA, the CDR3 is TGTGCCAGCAGCACTTGGACTAGCGGGGCATCCTTACTCACAGATACGCAGTATTTT. It specifies CASSTWTSGASLLTDTQYF.

The table lists this clonotype with a count of one. Its ends do not fully match the called genes, so a read error is possible. The chain is built from TRBV20-1 and TRBJ2-1; D might be TRBD2 (5 bases). CDR1 and CDR2 from the germline V gene are DFQATT and SNEGSKA (reference sequence). The CDR3 covers 12 residues. CDR3 coding DNA: TGCAGTACTAGTAGGGCGGACAATGAGCAGTTCTTC. Amino acid sequence: CSTSRADNEQFF.

The chain has TRBV10-3 and TRBJ2-1; weak D call: TRBD1 (5 bases). V lost 8 bases to trimming and J lost 7 bases, with 12 bases between them. The germline V gene encodes CDR1 ENHRY and CDR2 SYGVKD. This CDR3 has 12 residues. The CDR3: CAIGARRNEQFF. CDR3 nucleotide sequence: TGTGCCATCGGGGCCCGTAGGAATGAGCAGTTCTTC.

The chain links TRBV10-3 to TRBJ2-5, with D perhaps matching TRBD1 or TRBD2 (5 bases each). The closer fit of TRBJ2-7 to the DNA end suggests the J call may be wrong. Germline V gene sequence: CDR1 ENHRY, CDR2 SYGVKD. This CDR3 is 12 amino acids long. CDR3: CAISPGTPEQYF. The CDR3 nucleotides read TGTGCCATCAGCCCCGGGACGCCCGAGCAGTACTTC.

The CDR3 DNA follows: TGCGCCAGCAGCCAAGGGGGGGTACCAGGGACAGATACGCAGTATTTT. This translates into CASSQGGVPGTDTQYF. The J gene is TRBJ2-3, the V gene TRBV4-3; maybe TRBD2 (6 bases). The CDR3 is 16 residues long. Trimming removed 1 base at V and 3 bases at J, with 14 bases between. Germline assignment: CDR1 LGHNA and CDR2 YSLEER.

Remarks on this clonotype: This may stem from a read error, because a much larger clone lies one nucleotide away. The chain recombines TRBV15 with TRBJ2-4; D remains ambiguous. With the DNA end fitting TRBJ2-7 better, the J assignment may be wrong. The CDR3 totals 14 residues. Germline loops: CDR1 LNHNV, CDR2 YYDKDF (reference sequence). The CDR3 nucleotides read TGTGCCACCATCAGAGATCAAACTCACTACGAGCAGTACTTC. Residues: CATIRDQTHYEQYF.

This clonotype was seen ten or more times. The J gene is TRBJ2-7, the V gene TRBV20-1; 14 positions agree with TRBD2. The CDR3 totals 17 residues. Germline loops: CDR1 DFQATT, CDR2 SNEGSKA (reference sequence). Trimming took 2 bases from V and 3 from J; bases not matched to a gene: 9. The CDR3 nucleotides read TGCAGTGCTAGACCCGGACTAGCGGGAGGACCTATCTACGAGCAGTACTTC. Its translation: CSARPGLAGGPIYEQYF.

This clonotype was seen many times. V and J are TRBV7-2 and TRBJ1-4; 10 bases agree with TRBD1. V lost 3 bases, J lost 7 bases, and 5 bases stayed unmatched. The germline V gene has CDR1 SGHTA and CDR2 FQGNSA. The CDR3 has 15 amino acids. The CDR3 DNA follows: TGTGCCAGCAGCTTCTGGACAGGGGGAAGTGAAAAACTGTTTTTT. Translation: CASSFWTGGSEKLFF.

V and J are TRBV7-2 and TRBJ2-7; 8 bases agree with TRBD2. This CDR3 has 16 amino acids. The V segment lost 2 bases and the J segment 7 bases; nucleotides outside the gene matches: 13. CDR1 SGHTA and CDR2 FQGNSA come from the germline V gene. The CDR3 coding sequence is TGTGCCAGCAGCTTAAGGAGCGGGAGTAGTCACAATGAGCAGTACTTC. This codes for CASSLRSGSSHNEQYF.

J is TRBJ2-3 and V is TRBV6-1; D is unresolved. The germline V and J ends were trimmed by 11 bases and 6 bases, with 18 bases remaining between them. This CDR3 is built from 13 residues. Germline V CDR1 and CDR2: MNHNS, SASEGT. CDR3 loop: CACGNSGRDTQYF. The CDR3 nucleotides are TGTGCCTGCGGAAACTCGGGCAGGGATACGCAGTATTTT.

The genes are TRBV27 and TRBJ2-7; TRBD2 matches at 8 bases. Unmatched junction bases numbered 14, after V lost 1 base and J lost 6 bases. From germline, CDR1 is MNHEY and CDR2 SMNVEV (reference sequence). The CDR3 totals 17 residues. The CDR3 region is CASSLFPYPAGVGEQYF. In nucleotides, the CDR3 is TGTGCCAGCAGTTTATTCCCCTACCCAGCGGGAGTGGGCGAGCAGTACTTC.

This clonotype came up a few times. This chain connects TRBV4-3 to TRBJ1-2; possibly TRBD1 for D (5 bases). Looked up from germline, CDR1 is LGHNA and CDR2 is YSLEER. V was pared by 4 bases and J by 8 bases, with 14 bases between. The CDR3 is 13 amino acids. In nucleotides, the CDR3 is TGCGCCAGCAGCCCCCCGGGCAGGGCGGGCTACACCTTC. This encodes CASSPPGRAGYTF.

As regards this clonotype: The germline gene is not matched at one end of the junction; a read error may be the cause. The CDR3 DNA is TGTGCCAGCAGCTTAACTCGGACAGGAGAGGGCCGCACAGATACGCGGTATTTT. Protein sequence: CASSLTRTGEGRTDTRYF. The J gene is TRBJ2-3, the V gene TRBV7-9, with 7 bases lining up with TRBD1. The CDR3 extends over 18 amino acids. Germline V gene data show CDR1 as SEHNR and CDR2 as FQNEAQ (reference sequence).

This rearrangement joins TRBV6-5 to TRBJ1-1; 9 bases agree with TRBD1. Germline values: CDR1 MNHEY, CDR2 SVGAGI. The trim removed 0 bases at V and 10 bases at J, leaving 9 bases unmatched. The CDR3 sequence is 15 residues long. CDR3 nucleotides: TGTGCCAGCAGTTACTCAGATGGGGGACAGGGCCGAGCTTTCTTT. It is translated as CASSYSDGGQGRAFF.

This clonotype was observed many times. The chain is built from TRBV7-2 and TRBJ2-7, with D uncertain. Trimming took off 6 bases at V and 3 bases at J, with 6 bases between the two ends. Germline-derived CDR1 and CDR2 are SGHTA and FQGNSA. CDR3 length equals 11 residues. CDR3 coding DNA: TGTGCCAGCAGAACCTACTACGAGCAGTACTTC. It translates to CASRTYYEQYF.

This clonotype was found a few times. The chain's CDR3 is CTVSTAGGPEQYF. Written as DNA, the CDR3 is TGCACCGTATCGACGGCGGGAGGGCCGGAGCAGTACTTC. This chain uses TRBV29-1 with TRBJ2-5; 9 positions agree with TRBD2. The CDR3 has 13 amino acids. The V gene's germline CDR1 is SQVTM and CDR2 ANQGSEA.

CDR3 bases: TGTGCCAGCAGTCCCAGCCGGTGGGCTACCTATGGCTACACCTTC. Amino acids: CASSPSRWATYGYTF. The rearrangement uses TRBV12-3 or TRBV12-4 and TRBJ1-2; D gene unclear. Trimming pared 5 bases from V and 4 bases from J, leaving 17 bases between. The CDR3 runs 15 residues.

This clonotype was counted only a few times. This chain links TRBV12-3 or TRBV12-4 with TRBJ2-7; 7 nucleotides agree with TRBD1. CDR3 size: 13 residues. With V trimmed by 6 bases and J by 6 bases, 8 bases remained unmatched. As DNA, the CDR3 is TGTGCCAGCAGGCCCACAGGGGTAGGCGAGCAGTACTTC. Its translation: CASRPTGVGEQYF.

The chain uses TRBV2 and TRBJ2-7; no reliable D call. Deletions cut 2 bases from V and 5 bases from J, with 10 bases between. The length of the CDR3 is 13 residues. The germline V gene has CDR1 SNHLY and CDR2 FYNNEI. The CDR3 here is CASSEYPRDEQYF. As DNA, the CDR3 is TGTGCCAGCAGTGAATATCCCAGAGACGAGCAGTACTTC. The variable domain in full, completed from reference TRBV2 and TRBJ2-7, reads EPEVTQTPSHQVTQMGQEVILRCVPISNHLYFYWYRQILGQKVEFLVSFYNNEISEKSEIFDDQFSVERPDGSNFTLKIRSTKLEDSAMYFCASSEYPRDEQYFGPGTRLTVT.

This sequence joins TRBV7-9 and TRBJ2-3; TRBD2 matches 13 bases. This CDR3 contains 16 residues. Germline values: CDR1 SEHNR, CDR2 FQNEAQ (reference sequence). With V trimmed by 5 bases and J by 5 bases, 7 bases remained unmatched. The CDR3 bases are TGTGCCAGCAGCCCAGGACTAGCGGGAGTCAGAGATACGCAGTATTTT. This sequence encodes CASSPGLAGVRDTQYF. Using reference TRBV7-9 and TRBJ2-3 for the parts outside the CDR3, the full variable domain is DTGVSQNPRHKITKRGQNVTFRCDPISEHNRLYWYRQTLGQGPEFLTYFQNEAQLEKSRLLSDRFSAERPKGSFSTLEIQRTEQGDSAMYLCASSPGLAGVRDTQYFGPGTRLTVL.

This clonotype was observed a few times. The chain combines TRBV6-1 with TRBJ2-7, with 8 bases that match TRBD2. The ends lost 5 bases at V and 2 bases at J; junction bases unmatched: 5. From germline, CDR1 is MNHNS and CDR2 SASEGT. The CDR3 has 14 residues. This CDR3 is CASSFGRGAYEQYF. The CDR3 region has the DNA TGTGCCAGCAGTTTCGGGAGGGGGGCCTACGAGCAGTACTTC.

The gene calls are TRBV10-3 and TRBJ1-1; a possible D gene is TRBD1 (5 bases). This CDR3 is built from 15 residues. Germline V gene lookup returns CDR1 ENHRY and CDR2 SYGVKD. The V end was cut by 6 bases, the J end by 3 bases, with 17 bases between. The chain's CDR3 is CAISGKGRGDTEAFF. As DNA, the CDR3 is TGTGCCATCAGCGGAAAGGGGCGCGGGGACACTGAAGCTTTCTTT.

This clonotype occurred a few times. The CDR3 region is CATSRVGQSRGIQYF. For the CDR3, the DNA is TGTGCCACCAGCAGAGTAGGACAGTCCAGAGGCATTCAGTACTTC. The chain is built from TRBV15 and TRBJ2-4; maybe TRBD1 (6 bases). The CDR3 is 15 amino acids. Germline V gives CDR1 LNHNV, CDR2 YYDKDF (reference sequence). The germline V and J ends were trimmed by 1 base and 9 bases, with 16 bases remaining between them.

This clonotype turned up a few times. The V and J genes are TRBV4-2 and TRBJ2-3; 7 nucleotides agree with TRBD2. V lost 1 base to trimming and J lost 2 bases; unmatched junction nucleotides: 18. Germline loops: CDR1 LGHNA, CDR2 YNFKEQ. The length of the CDR3 is 20 residues. CDR3 DNA sequence: TGTGCCAGCAGCCAAGGCTGGGGGAGGGTGCTAGCGAGTGACACAGATACGCAGTATTTT. This codes for CASSQGWGRVLASDTDTQYF.

The chain employs TRBV7-3 and TRBJ2-3; D remains ambiguous. The germline V gene encodes CDR1 SGHTA and CDR2 FQGTGA. Trimming stripped 5 bases from V and 5 bases from J, with 11 bases between. This CDR3 is built from 13 residues. The CDR3 loop reads CASSADPGDTQYF. The CDR3 DNA reads as TGTGCCAGCAGCGCCGATCCGGGAGATACGCAGTATTTT.